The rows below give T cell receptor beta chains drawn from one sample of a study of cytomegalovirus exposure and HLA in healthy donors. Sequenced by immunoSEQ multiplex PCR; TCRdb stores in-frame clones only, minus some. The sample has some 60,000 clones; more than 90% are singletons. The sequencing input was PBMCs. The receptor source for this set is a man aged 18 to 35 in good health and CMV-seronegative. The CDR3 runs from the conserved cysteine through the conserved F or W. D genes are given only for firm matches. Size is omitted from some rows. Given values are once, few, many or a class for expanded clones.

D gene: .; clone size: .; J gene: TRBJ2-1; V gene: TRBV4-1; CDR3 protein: CASSLLGTLHNEQFF; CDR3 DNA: TGCGCCAGCAGCCTCCTAGGGACTCTTCACAATGAGCAGTTCTTC
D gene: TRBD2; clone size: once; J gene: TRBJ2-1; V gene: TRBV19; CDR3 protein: CASSTTSGNYNEQFF; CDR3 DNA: TGTGCCAGTAGTACAACTAGCGGGAACTACAATGAGCAGTTCTTC
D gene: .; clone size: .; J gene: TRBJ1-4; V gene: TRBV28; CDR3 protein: CASSLSGGALEKLFF; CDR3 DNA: TGTGCCAGCAGTTTATCGGGGGGCGCCTTGGAAAAACTGTTTTTT
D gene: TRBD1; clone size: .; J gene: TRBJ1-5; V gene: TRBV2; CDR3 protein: CASSVTGVPQHF; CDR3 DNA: TGTGCCAGCAGCGTAACAGGGGTACCCCAGCATTTT
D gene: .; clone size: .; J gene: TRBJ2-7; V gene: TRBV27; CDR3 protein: CASSLPGYEQYF; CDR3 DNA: TGTGCCAGCAGTTTACCCGGCTACGAGCAGTACTTC
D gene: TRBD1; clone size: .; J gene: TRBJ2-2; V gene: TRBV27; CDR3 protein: CASTSVGDRLSNTGELFF; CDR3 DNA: TGTGCCAGCACCTCTGTGGGGGACAGGCTGTCGAACACCGGGGAGCTGTTTTTT
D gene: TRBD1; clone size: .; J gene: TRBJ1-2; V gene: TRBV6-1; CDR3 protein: CASSTLTGNYGYTF; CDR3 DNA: TGTGCCAGCAGTACCTTGACAGGGAACTATGGCTACACCTTC
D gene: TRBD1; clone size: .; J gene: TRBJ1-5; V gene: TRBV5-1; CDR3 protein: CASSPGTAFYSNQPQHF; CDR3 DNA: TGCGCCAGCAGCCCGGGGACAGCCTTTTATAGCAATCAGCCCCAGCATTTT
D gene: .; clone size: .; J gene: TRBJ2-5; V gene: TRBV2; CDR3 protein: CASSPLETQYF; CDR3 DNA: TGTGCCAGCAGTCCTCTGGAGACCCAGTACTTC
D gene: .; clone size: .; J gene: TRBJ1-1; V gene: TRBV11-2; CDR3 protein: CASGQSTEAFF; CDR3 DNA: TGTGCCAGCGGTCAGTCCACTGAAGCTTTCTTT